The source of this T cell receptor beta chain is a study of blood T cell repertoires in COVID-19. Turning to the study itself: Acute-phase and convalescent COVID-19 samples originated in the United States, Italy and Spain. T cells, B-cell-depleted T cells, or PBMCs provided the cDNA or gDNA that served as material.

In the original workflow: It was from reference gene primer amplification that nucleated cell counts were estimated. The repertoire was sequenced with immunoSEQ multiplex PCR; TCRdb's copy has only in-frame clones and lacks some. That table gives V, J and clone size, and the DNA gave D and trimming. This sample yields roughly 180,000 clones, of which approximately 85% are seen a single time; about 1.2% belongs to the top ten. The CDR3 is made up of 16 amino acids. The V gene's germline CDR1 is SGHVS and CDR2 FQNEAQ. The V gene lost 1 base and the J gene lost 1 base, with 10 bases spanning the gap. This receptor was identified in a man aged 55 to 70 who had recovered from COVID-19. What was sequenced was peripheral blood. V gene TRBV7-8 combines with J gene TRBJ2-2; maybe TRBD1 (5 bases). In nucleotides, the CDR3 is TGTGCCAGCAGCTTAGAGGGGTGGTTGAACACCGGGGAGCTGTTTTTT. This gives the protein CASSLEGWLNTGELFF.